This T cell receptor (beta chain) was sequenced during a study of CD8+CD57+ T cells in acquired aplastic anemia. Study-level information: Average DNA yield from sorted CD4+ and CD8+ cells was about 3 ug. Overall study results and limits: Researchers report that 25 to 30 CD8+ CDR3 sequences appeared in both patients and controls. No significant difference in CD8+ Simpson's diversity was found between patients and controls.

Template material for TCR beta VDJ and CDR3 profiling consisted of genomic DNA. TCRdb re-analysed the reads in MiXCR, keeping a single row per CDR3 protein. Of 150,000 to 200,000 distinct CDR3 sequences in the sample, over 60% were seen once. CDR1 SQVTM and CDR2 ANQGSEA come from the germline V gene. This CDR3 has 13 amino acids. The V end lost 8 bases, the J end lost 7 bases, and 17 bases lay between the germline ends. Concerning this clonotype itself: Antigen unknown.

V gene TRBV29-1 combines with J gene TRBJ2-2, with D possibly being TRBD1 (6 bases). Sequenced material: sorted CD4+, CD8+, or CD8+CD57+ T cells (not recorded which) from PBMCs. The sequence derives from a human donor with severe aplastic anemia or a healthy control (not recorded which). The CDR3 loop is CSIGRGDVGELFF. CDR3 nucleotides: TGCAGCATAGGCAGGGGTGACGTCGGGGAGCTGTTTTTT.